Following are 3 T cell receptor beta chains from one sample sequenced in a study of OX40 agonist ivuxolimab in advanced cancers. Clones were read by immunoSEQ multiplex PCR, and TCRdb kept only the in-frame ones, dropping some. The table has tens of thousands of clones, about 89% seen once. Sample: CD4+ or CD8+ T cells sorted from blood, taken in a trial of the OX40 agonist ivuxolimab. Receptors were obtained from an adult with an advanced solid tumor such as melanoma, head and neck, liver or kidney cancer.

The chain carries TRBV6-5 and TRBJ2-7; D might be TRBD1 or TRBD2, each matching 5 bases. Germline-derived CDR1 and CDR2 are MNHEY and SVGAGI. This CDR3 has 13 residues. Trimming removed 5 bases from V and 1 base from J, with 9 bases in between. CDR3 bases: TGTGCCAGCAGTAGGGACGGATCCTACGAGCAGTACTTC. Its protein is CASSRDGSYEQYF.

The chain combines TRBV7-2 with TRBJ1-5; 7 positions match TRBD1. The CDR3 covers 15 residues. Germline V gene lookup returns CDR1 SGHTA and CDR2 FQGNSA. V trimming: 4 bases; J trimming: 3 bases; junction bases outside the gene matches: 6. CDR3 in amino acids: CASSSRDRPNQPQHF. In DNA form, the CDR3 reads TGTGCCAGCAGCTCCCGGGACAGACCCAATCAGCCCCAGCATTTT.

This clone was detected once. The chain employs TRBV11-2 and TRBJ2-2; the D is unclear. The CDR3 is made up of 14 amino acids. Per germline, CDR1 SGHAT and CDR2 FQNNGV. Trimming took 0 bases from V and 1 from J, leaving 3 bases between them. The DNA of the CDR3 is TGTGCCAGCAGCTTAGATAGGAACACCGGGGAGCTGTTTTTT. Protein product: CASSLDRNTGELFF.